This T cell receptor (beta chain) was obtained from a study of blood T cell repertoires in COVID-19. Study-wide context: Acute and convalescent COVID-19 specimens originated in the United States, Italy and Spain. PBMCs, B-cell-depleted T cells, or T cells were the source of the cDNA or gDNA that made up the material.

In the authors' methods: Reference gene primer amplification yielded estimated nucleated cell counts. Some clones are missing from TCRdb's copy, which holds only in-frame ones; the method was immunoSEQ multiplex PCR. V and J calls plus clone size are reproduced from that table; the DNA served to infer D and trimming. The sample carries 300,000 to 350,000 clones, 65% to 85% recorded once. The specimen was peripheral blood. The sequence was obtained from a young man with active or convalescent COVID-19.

The chain's CDR3 is CASTQGFPYEQYF. CDR3 nucleotides: TGTGCCAGCACGCAGGGTTTTCCCTACGAGCAGTACTTC. The V call is TRBV6-5, the J call TRBJ2-7; TRBD1 might be the D (5 bases). This CDR3 has 13 amino acids. From germline, CDR1 is MNHEY and CDR2 SVGAGI. Trimming shortened V by 7 bases and J by 2 bases, and 12 bases separated the two germline ends.